A single sample is the source of the 22 T cell receptor beta chains below, sequenced in a study of naive CD8 T cells in extremely preterm neonates. Only in-frame clones appear in the TCRdb table, and some are missing; sequencing was by immunoSEQ multiplex PCR. The sample records more than 4,500 clones, 95% to 98% being singletons. Sequencing was done on a sample of naive CD8+ T cells from blood. These receptors originate from a human donor in good health.

The V call is TRBV10-2, the J call TRBJ1-1; D uncertain. There are 14 residues in the CDR3. Trimming took 6 bases from V and 0 from J, leaving 11 bases between them. The germline V gene has CDR1 WSHSY and CDR2 SAAADI. In DNA, the CDR3 is TGCGCCAGCAGGGAGGGCGGGATGAACACTGAAGCTTTCTTT. Its translation: CASREGGMNTEAFF.

CDR3 bases: TGTGCCAGCAGAACGGGGGAAAAACTGTTTTTT. Translating gives CASRTGEKLFF. The V gene is TRBV7-9, the J gene TRBJ1-4; no firm D call. V lost 6 bases and J 8 bases, leaving 7 bases between the germline ends. The length of the CDR3 is 11 residues. CDR1 and CDR2 (germline): SEHNR, FQNEAQ (reference sequence).

This chain uses TRBV19 with TRBJ1-5; D is unresolved. This CDR3 has 13 residues. V lost 5 bases to trimming and J lost 5 bases, with 10 bases between them. CDR1 and CDR2 (germline): LNHDA, SQIVND (reference sequence). CDR3 amino acids: CASSWRTDQPQHF. For the CDR3, the DNA is TGTGCCAGTAGTTGGAGGACGGATCAGCCCCAGCATTTT.

The V gene is TRBV11-2, the J gene TRBJ2-7; 7 nucleotides line up with TRBD2. V dropped 5 bases and J dropped 2; count of bases not matched to a gene: 6. This CDR3 is built from 14 residues. Per germline, CDR1 SGHAT and CDR2 FQNNGV. CDR3 protein: CASSRFRGAYEQYF. The CDR3 DNA reads as TGTGCCAGCAGCCGTTTTCGGGGGGCCTACGAGCAGTACTTC.

The CDR3: CASSTVGVGDEQYF. DNA of the CDR3: TGTGCCAGCAGTACGGTCGGGGTCGGCGACGAGCAGTACTTC. The chain recombines TRBV6-5 with TRBJ2-7; possible D gene TRBD2, 5 bases. The germline gives CDR1 MNHEY, CDR2 SVGAGI. This CDR3 is 14 amino acids long. V was clipped by 5 bases and J by 5 bases, with 16 bases between them.

This clone was recorded once. The genes are TRBV28 and TRBJ2-5; no clear D. This CDR3 spans 14 amino acids. Trimming cost V 7 bases and J 0 bases, with 12 bases left between them. Germline lookup yields CDR1 MDHEN and CDR2 SYDVKM. CDR3 nucleotides: TGTGCCAGCAAAACATTCTTGCACCAAGAGACCCAGTACTTC. Protein: CASKTFLHQETQYF.

The chain has TRBV18 and TRBJ1-1, with 8 bases lining up with TRBD1. This CDR3 is 17 amino acids long. V shed 0 bases, J shed 0 bases, and the junction held 6 bases outside the gene matches. Germline assignment: CDR1 KGHSH and CDR2 LQKENI. CDR3 DNA: TGTGCCAGCTCACCACCGGACAGGGTACCCATGAACACTGAAGCTTTCTTT. Encoded protein: CASSPPDRVPMNTEAFF.

The chain links TRBV7-9 to TRBJ2-7; 7 bases are shared with TRBD2. Germline CDR1 reads SEHNR; CDR2 reads FQNEAQ (reference sequence). V was pared by 3 bases and J by 0 bases, with 8 bases of the junction left unmatched. The CDR3 runs 16 residues. The CDR3: CASSFRMGGSSYEQYF. The CDR3 nucleotides read TGTGCCAGCAGCTTCCGCATGGGCGGGAGCTCCTACGAGCAGTACTTC.

This clone came up once. The chain has TRBV29-1 and TRBJ2-5; D gene unclear. Germline values: CDR1 SQVTM, CDR2 ANQGSEA. V was shortened by 3 bases and J by 6 bases, with 14 bases between the two germline ends. CDR3 size: 13 residues. The CDR3, as DNA: TGCAGCGTTGAGTTGGGCCCTCCCCAGACCCAGTACTTC. Translating gives CSVELGPPQTQYF.

In DNA form, the CDR3 reads TGTGCCAGTAGTATCCAGTATGGACAGAGAAGCACAGATACGCAGTATTTT. This codes for CASSIQYGQRSTDTQYF. The chain links TRBV19 to TRBJ2-3, with D perhaps TRBD1 (6 bases). The CDR3 extends over 17 amino acids. CDR1 is LNHDA, CDR2 SQIVND, per germline (reference sequence). V lost 3 bases and J lost 0, with 16 bases in between.

V gene TRBV5-5 combines with J gene TRBJ2-1; 7 bases agree with TRBD2. CDR1 and CDR2 from the germline V gene are SGHKS and YYEKEE (reference sequence). J gave up 2 bases and V 5 bases, and 4 bases lay outside the gene matches. The CDR3 totals 14 residues. This chain's CDR3 is CASSPGGPYNEQFF. In DNA form, the CDR3 reads TGTGCCAGCAGTCCGGGAGGCCCCTACAATGAGCAGTTCTTC.

This chain connects TRBV28 to TRBJ2-7; D is undetermined. The CDR3 covers 12 residues. Germline values: CDR1 MDHEN, CDR2 SYDVKM. V lost 6 bases and J 2 bases, leaving 8 bases between the germline ends. This CDR3 reads CASRGRPYEQYF. The CDR3 nucleotides read TGTGCCAGCAGGGGCCGGCCCTACGAGCAGTACTTC.

CDR3 sequence (DNA): TGTGCCAGCAGCGGACCGGGAGCCTACAATGAGCAGTTCTTC. The encoded protein is CASSGPGAYNEQFF. V usage is TRBV7-2 and J usage is TRBJ2-1; TRBD2 is a possible D gene (6 bases). Trimming took off 5 bases at V and 2 bases at J, with 10 bases between the two ends. The germline CDR1 and CDR2 sequences are SGHTA and FQGNSA. The CDR3 extends over 14 amino acids.

The chain couples TRBV5-8 to TRBJ2-7; 10 bases are a match to TRBD1. The CDR3 length is 18 residues. CDR1 SGHTS and CDR2 YDEGEE come from the germline V gene. V trimming: 0 bases; J trimming: 5 bases; junction bases outside the gene matches: 14. The CDR3: CASSLADSGTGETNEQYF. CDR3 coding DNA: TGTGCCAGCAGCTTGGCCGATTCCGGGACAGGGGAGACGAACGAGCAGTACTTC.

This chain joins TRBV30 and TRBJ2-3; TRBD1 is a possible D gene (6 bases). The CDR3 is 14 residues long. The V gene's germline CDR1 is GTSNPN and CDR2 SVGIG (reference sequence). The V gene lost 8 bases and the J gene lost 1 base, with 16 bases spanning the gap. CDR3: CAHWTGHRTDTQYF. CDR3 in DNA: TGTGCCCACTGGACGGGACACCGCACAGATACGCAGTATTTT.

Concerning this clone: This sample also contains other DNA sequences that code for the same CDR3. The chain joins TRBV5-4 to TRBJ2-7, with D maybe TRBD1 (6 bases). This CDR3 region has 12 residues. V lost 9 bases and J 5 bases, leaving 15 bases between the germline ends. CDR1 is SGHNT, CDR2 YYREEE, per germline (reference sequence). CDR3 bases: TGTGCCACTGGGCAGGGGTACGACGAGCAGTACTTC. Residues: CATGQGYDEQYF.

In nucleotides, the CDR3 is TGTGCCAGCAGTTCCAGACCGGAGGGGACCCAGTACTTC. Protein: CASSSRPEGTQYF. This sequence joins TRBV27 and TRBJ2-5; D possibly corresponds to TRBD2 (6 bases). CDR1 and CDR2 (germline): MNHEY, SMNVEV (reference sequence). This CDR3 region has 13 residues. Trimming took 4 bases from V and 7 from J, leaving 13 bases between them.

This chain links TRBV19 with TRBJ1-1; D remains unclear. CDR1 and CDR2 (germline): LNHDA, SQIVND (reference sequence). The length of the CDR3 is 15 residues. V was cut by 5 bases and J by 0 bases, with 13 bases left in between. The CDR3 nucleotides read TGTGCCAGTAGTCCCGGCGGGGTGTTGAACACTGAAGCTTTCTTT. It is translated as CASSPGGVLNTEAFF. Together with reference TRBV19 and TRBJ1-1, the CDR3 gives the full variable domain: DGGITQSPKYLFRKEGQNVTLSCEQNLNHDAMYWYRQDPGQGLRLIYYSQIVNDFQKGDIAEGYSVSREKKESFPLTVTSAQKNPTAFYLCASSPGGVLNTEAFFGQGTRLTVV.

V usage is TRBV19 and J usage is TRBJ2-7; TRBD1 is a possible D gene (5 bases). The CDR3 totals 14 residues. V was trimmed by 5 bases and J by 1 base, leaving 12 bases between them. Germline V gene data show CDR1 as LNHDA and CDR2 as SQIVND (reference sequence). In DNA form, the CDR3 reads TGTGCCAGTAGTCCGTCGGACATTTCCTACGAGCAGTACTTC. Its protein is CASSPSDISYEQYF.

V and J are TRBV7-6 and TRBJ1-5; TRBD1 might be the D (6 bases). With 5 bases removed from V and 3 bases from J, the gap between germline ends came to 11 bases. CDR1 is SGHVS and CDR2 is FNYEAQ in the germline V gene. The CDR3 runs to 14 residues. The DNA for the CDR3 is TGTGCCAGCAGCGCTGGGGGGGCCAATCAGCCCCAGCATTTT. Translated, it gives CASSAGGANQPQHF.

V usage is TRBV5-6 and J usage is TRBJ2-7; tentative D call: TRBD1 (5 bases). CDR1 SGHDT and CDR2 YYEEEE come from the germline V gene. This CDR3 region has 14 residues. Trimming took off 0 bases at V and 3 bases at J, with 10 bases between the two ends. The CDR3 protein is CASSLGQSHYEQYF. CDR3 nucleotide sequence: TGTGCCAGCAGCTTGGGACAGAGCCACTACGAGCAGTACTTC.

Concerning this clone itself: This sample also contains other DNA sequences that code for the same CDR3. V usage is TRBV7-9 and J usage is TRBJ2-7; tentatively, D is TRBD2 (6 bases). Per the germline V gene, CDR1 is SEHNR and CDR2 is FQNEAQ (reference sequence). V was clipped by 4 bases and J by 4 bases, with 14 bases between them. The CDR3 loop spans 14 amino acids. In DNA form, the CDR3 reads TGTGCCAGCAGCTCGCAACGGGAGTTGTACGAGCAGTACTTC. Protein: CASSSQRELYEQYF.